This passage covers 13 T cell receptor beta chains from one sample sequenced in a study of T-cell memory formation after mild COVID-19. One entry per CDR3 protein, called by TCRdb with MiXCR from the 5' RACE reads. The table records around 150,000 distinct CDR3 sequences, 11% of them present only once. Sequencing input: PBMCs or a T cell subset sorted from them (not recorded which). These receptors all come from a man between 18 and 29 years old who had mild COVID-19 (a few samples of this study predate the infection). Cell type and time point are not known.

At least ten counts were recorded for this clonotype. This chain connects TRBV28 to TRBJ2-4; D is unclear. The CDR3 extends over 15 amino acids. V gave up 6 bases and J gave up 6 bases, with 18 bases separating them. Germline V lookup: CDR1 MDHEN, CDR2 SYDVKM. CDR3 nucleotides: TGTGCCAGCAGACCCCACGCGGTACCTGGAAACATTCAGTACTTC. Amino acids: CASRPHAVPGNIQYF.

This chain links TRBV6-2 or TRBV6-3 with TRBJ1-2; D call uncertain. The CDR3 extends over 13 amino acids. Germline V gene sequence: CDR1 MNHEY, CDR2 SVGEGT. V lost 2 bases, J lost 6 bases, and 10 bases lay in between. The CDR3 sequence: CASSYRVYDGYTF. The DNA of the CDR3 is TGTGCCAGCAGTTACAGGGTTTATGATGGCTACACCTTC.

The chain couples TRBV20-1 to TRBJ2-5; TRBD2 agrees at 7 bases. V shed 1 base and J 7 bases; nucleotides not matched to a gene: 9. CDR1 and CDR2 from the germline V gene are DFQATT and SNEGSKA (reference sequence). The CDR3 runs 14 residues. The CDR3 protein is CSARVSGAAVTQYF. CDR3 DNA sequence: TGCAGTGCTAGAGTAAGCGGGGCGGCTGTGACCCAGTACTTC.

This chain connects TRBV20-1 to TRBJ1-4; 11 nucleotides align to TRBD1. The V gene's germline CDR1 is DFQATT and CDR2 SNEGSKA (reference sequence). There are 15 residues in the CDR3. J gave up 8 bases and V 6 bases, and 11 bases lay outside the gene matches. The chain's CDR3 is CSAHGQGAGGEKLFF. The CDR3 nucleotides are TGCAGTGCCCACGGACAGGGGGCGGGAGGCGAAAAACTGTTTTTT.

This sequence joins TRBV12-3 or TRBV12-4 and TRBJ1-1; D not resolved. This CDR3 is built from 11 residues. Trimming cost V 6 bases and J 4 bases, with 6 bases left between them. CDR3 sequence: CASRLGTEAFF. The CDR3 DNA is TGTGCCAGCAGATTGGGCACTGAAGCTTTCTTT.

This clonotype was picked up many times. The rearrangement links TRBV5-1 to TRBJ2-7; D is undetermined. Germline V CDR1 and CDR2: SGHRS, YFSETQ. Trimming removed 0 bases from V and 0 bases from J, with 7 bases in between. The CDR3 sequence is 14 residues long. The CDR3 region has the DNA TGCGCCAGCAGCTTGGAAGCAGTCTCCTACGAGCAGTACTTC. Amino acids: CASSLEAVSYEQYF.

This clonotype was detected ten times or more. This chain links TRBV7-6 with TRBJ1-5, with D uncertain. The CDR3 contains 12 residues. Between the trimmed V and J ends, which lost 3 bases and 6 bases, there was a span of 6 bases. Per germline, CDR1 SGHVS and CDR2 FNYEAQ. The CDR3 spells CASSLAGQPQHF. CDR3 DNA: TGTGCCAGCAGCTTGGCGGGTCAGCCCCAGCATTTT.

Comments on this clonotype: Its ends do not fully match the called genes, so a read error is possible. The CDR3, as DNA: TGTTCCAGCAGCCACACAGACCACAACACCGGGGAGCTGTTTTTT. Translating gives CSSSHTDHNTGELFF. The chain uses TRBV4-2 and TRBJ2-2; D unresolved. The CDR3 length is 15 residues. Germline V gene sequence: CDR1 LGHNA, CDR2 YNFKEQ.

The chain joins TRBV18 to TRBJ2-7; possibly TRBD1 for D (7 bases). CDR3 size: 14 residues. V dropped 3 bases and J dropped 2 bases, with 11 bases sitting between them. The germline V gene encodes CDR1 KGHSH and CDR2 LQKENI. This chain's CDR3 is CASSPAGQTYEQYF. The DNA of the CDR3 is TGTGCCAGCTCACCGGCGGGACAGACCTACGAGCAGTACTTC.

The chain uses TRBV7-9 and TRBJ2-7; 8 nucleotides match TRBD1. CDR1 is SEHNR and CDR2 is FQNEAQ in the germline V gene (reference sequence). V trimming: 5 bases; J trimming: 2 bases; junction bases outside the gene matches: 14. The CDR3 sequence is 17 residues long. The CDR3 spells CASSHYLGQGHPYEQYF. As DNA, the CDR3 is TGTGCCAGCAGCCACTATCTCGGACAGGGCCACCCCTACGAGCAGTACTTC.

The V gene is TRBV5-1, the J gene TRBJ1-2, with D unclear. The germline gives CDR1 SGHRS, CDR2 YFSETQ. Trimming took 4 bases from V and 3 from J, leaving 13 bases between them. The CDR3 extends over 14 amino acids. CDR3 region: CASSPARRDYGYTF. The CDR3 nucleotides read TGCGCCAGCAGCCCCGCGCGAAGGGACTATGGCTACACCTTC.

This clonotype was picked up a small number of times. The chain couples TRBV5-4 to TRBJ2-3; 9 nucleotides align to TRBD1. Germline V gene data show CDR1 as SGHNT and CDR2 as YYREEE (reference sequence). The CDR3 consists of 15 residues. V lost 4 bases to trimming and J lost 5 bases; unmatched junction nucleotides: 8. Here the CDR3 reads CASSPDRGRIDTQYF. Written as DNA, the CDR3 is TGTGCCAGCAGCCCCGACAGGGGGAGGATAGATACGCAGTATTTT.

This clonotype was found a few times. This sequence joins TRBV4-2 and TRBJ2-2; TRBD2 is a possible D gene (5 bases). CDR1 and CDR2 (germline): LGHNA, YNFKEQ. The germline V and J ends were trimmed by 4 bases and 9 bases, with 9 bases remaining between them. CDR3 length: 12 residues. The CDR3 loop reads CASSPEGRELFF. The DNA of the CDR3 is TGTGCCAGCAGCCCCGAGGGAAGGGAGCTGTTTTTT.